Given below is one TCR beta chain in context. Its specificity is not known. This sample is drawn from a study of T cells in localized non-small cell lung cancer. Study conclusions and caveats: A raised T cell density in blood coincided with lengthier overall survival. The greatest T cell clonality was found in uninvolved adjacent lung (higher than in tumor).

Method: immunoSEQ multiplex PCR; TCRdb's copy keeps in-frame clones and lacks some. This sample carries more than 25,000 clones, roughly nine tenths of them seen once, and the ten largest clones take over 9%. Here the sequenced sample was peripheral blood, taken before any cancer treatment. This sequence originates from a woman between 35 and 70 years old with stage I lung adenocarcinoma.

The CDR3 DNA reads TGTGCCAGCAGGAAATCGGGACCGTACGAGCAGTACTTC. Its translation is CASRKSGPYEQYF. The rearrangement uses TRBV7-2 and TRBJ2-7, with D perhaps assigned TRBD1 or TRBD2 (5 bases each). This CDR3 is built from 13 residues. V was cut by 6 bases and J by 4 bases, with 13 bases left in between. Germline-derived CDR1 and CDR2 are SGHTA and FQGNSA.